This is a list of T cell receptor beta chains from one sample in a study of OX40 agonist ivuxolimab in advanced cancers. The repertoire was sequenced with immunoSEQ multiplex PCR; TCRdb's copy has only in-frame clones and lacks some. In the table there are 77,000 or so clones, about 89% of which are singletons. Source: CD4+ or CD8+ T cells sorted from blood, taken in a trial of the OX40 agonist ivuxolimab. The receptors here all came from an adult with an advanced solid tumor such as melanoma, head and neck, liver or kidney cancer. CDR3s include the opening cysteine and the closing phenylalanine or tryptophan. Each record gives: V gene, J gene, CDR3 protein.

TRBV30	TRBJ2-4	CAWRQGFAKNIQYF
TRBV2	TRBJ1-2	CASSRTGGAGEGGYTF
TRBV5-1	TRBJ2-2	CASSLRMGADGELFF
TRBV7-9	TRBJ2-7	CASSLETAGYEQYF
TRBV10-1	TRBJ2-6	CASSDGGSGANVLTF
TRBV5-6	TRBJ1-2	CASSLGRGRLYGYTF
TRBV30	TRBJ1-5	CAWAGQSNQPQHF
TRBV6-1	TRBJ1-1	CASRILGDEAFF
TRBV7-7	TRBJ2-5	CASSPRLAGAPGETQYF
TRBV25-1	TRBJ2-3	CASSHGTGASTDTQYF
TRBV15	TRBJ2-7	CATSSRTSLNYEQYF
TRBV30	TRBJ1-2	CAWGGGKANYGYTF
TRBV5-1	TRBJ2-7	CASSLGVYEQYF
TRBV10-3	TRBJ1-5	CAISVQGDQPQHF
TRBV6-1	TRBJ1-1	CASNRQGSLTEAFF
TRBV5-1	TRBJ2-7	CASSLEGLAGHGGEQYF
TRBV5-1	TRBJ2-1	CASSLARGSLYNEQFF
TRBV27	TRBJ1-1	CASSLLGGPAFF
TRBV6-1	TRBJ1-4	CASSEGRHEKLFF
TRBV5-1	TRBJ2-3	CASSQGAQRDTQYF
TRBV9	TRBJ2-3	CASSVDRGTDTQYF
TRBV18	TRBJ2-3	CASSLPKSTSDIYTQYF
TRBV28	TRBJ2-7	CASILSGTGSYEQYF
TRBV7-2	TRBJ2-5	CASSLTETQYF
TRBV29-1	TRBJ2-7	CSVVVAGYHEQYF
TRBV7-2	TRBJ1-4	CASSLDLGFNEKLFF
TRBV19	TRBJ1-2	CASSISWDSFRYYGYTF
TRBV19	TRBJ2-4	CASSIGGNIQYF
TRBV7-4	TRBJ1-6	CASSPRDRRISPLHF
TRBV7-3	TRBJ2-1	CASSFTPYLSEQFF
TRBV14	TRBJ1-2	CASRNRGDYGYTF
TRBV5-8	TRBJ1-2	CASSFQGALGGYTF